The sequence of this TCR beta chain was determined in a study of a mutant IDH1 vaccine in newly diagnosed glioma. Study in general: The therapy given earlier, which was standard therapy, consisted of radiotherapy, temozolomide, or both, and most of the patients received both.

The CDR3 is 13 residues long. Between the trimmed V and J ends, which lost 4 bases and 7 bases, there was a span of 13 bases. CDR1 LNHDA and CDR2 SQIVND come from the germline V gene (reference sequence). Clones were read by immunoSEQ multiplex PCR, and TCRdb kept only the in-frame ones, dropping some. Of 50,000 to 55,000 clones listed, around 78% are singletons. As to time point: week 5, during vaccination. What each vaccine dose contained was 300 ug of mutant IDH1 20-mer peptide, accompanied by topical imiquimod. Of note for this clone: Antigen: not known.

The input for sequencing was PBMCs, taken from a glioma patient whose treatment included an IDH1 peptide vaccine. This rearrangement joins TRBV19 to TRBJ1-2; D uncertain. The TCR was taken from a middle-aged man with glioma. CDR3 DNA: TGTGCCAGTAGTACTCCGGCGGATCCTGGCTACACCTTC. Translation gives CASSTPADPGYTF.